This record covers a single TCR beta chain. The data were obtained in a study of blood T cell repertoires in COVID-19. Study-level background: The United States, Italy and Spain supplied acute and convalescent COVID-19 samples.

Source study methods: Reference gene primer amplification gave estimated nucleated cell counts. This table comes from immunoSEQ multiplex PCR, and its TCRdb copy is limited to in-frame clones, with some not included. That table furnishes V, J and clone size, whereas the DNA furnished D and trimming. This sample has 400,000 to 500,000 clones, with 80% to 90% found just once. CDR1 and CDR2 from the germline V gene are SGHTS and YDEGEE. The CDR3 sequence is 13 residues long. The V end was cut by 0 bases, the J end by 2 bases, with 6 bases between. The sample consisted of peripheral blood. This chain connects TRBV5-8 to TRBJ2-7; D is ambiguous. The clonotype originates from a woman aged 25 to 45 with active or convalescent COVID-19. Here the CDR3 reads CASSLGRTYEQYF. The CDR3 DNA sequence: TGTGCCAGCAGCTTGGGCAGGACCTACGAGCAGTACTTC. Full variable domain (missing parts from reference TRBV5-8 and TRBJ2-7): EAGVTQSPTHLIKTRGQQATLRCSPISGHTSVYWYQQALGLGLQFLLWYDEGEERNRGNFPPRFSGRQFPNYSSELNVNALELEDSALYLCASSLGRTYEQYFGPGTRLTVT.